This passage covers 8 T cell receptor beta chains from one sample sequenced in a study of blood T cell repertoires in COVID-19. Assay: immunoSEQ multiplex PCR; the TCRdb copy retains only in-frame clones and omits some. The sample comprises fewer than 250,000 clones, 65% to 90% of which are singletons, and around 10% rests with the top ten. The sequencing sample was made of PBMCs or T cells enriched from blood (not recorded which). These receptors all stem from a woman aged 45-65 years with acute COVID-19.

The CDR3 bases are TGTGCCAGCAGCTTCGGGACTAGTGACACCGGGGAGCTGTTTTTT. This sequence encodes CASSFGTSDTGELFF. The V and J genes are TRBV7-8 and TRBJ2-2, with TRBD2 identical over 8 bases. V shed 3 bases, J shed 3 bases, and the junction held 3 bases outside the gene matches. Germline V gene lookup returns CDR1 SGHVS and CDR2 FQNEAQ. The CDR3 totals 15 residues.

In the case of this clone: This same CDR3 is encoded by further DNA sequences in the sample. The rearrangement links TRBV18 to TRBJ2-7, with D maybe TRBD1 (6 bases). The CDR3 consists of 14 residues. V was shortened by 4 bases and J by 1 base, with 11 bases between the two germline ends. CDR1 and CDR2 (germline): KGHSH, LQKENI. CDR3 nucleotide sequence: TGTGCCAGCTCACTGGGAACAGGGTCCTACGAGCAGTACTTC. This codes for CASSLGTGSYEQYF.

This chain uses TRBV18 with TRBJ2-7; 7 nucleotides line up with TRBD1. The CDR3 consists of 15 residues. Germline V gene lookup returns CDR1 KGHSH and CDR2 LQKENI. V shed 2 bases and J 0 bases; nucleotides not matched to a gene: 4. The CDR3 region has the DNA TGTGCCAGCTCACCAAGTCCAGGGGGCTCCTACGAGCAGTACTTC. This encodes CASSPSPGGSYEQYF.

V and J are TRBV28 and TRBJ1-2; 8 bases align to TRBD1. Germline lookup yields CDR1 MDHEN and CDR2 SYDVKM. The trim removed 2 bases at V and 8 bases at J, leaving 10 bases unmatched. This CDR3 comprises 15 residues. The CDR3 here is CASSLPGQGGGGYTF. CDR3 nucleotides: TGTGCCAGCAGTTTACCAGGACAGGGCGGCGGGGGCTACACCTTC.

V and J are TRBV19 and TRBJ1-5, with D possibly TRBD1 on 6 matching bases. CDR1 and CDR2 from the germline V gene are LNHDA and SQIVND (reference sequence). Trimming removed 5 bases from V and 3 bases from J, with 8 bases in between. The CDR3 loop spans 13 amino acids. In DNA, the CDR3 is TGTGCCAGTAGTGGACAGATCAATCAGCCCCAGCATTTT. Its translation: CASSGQINQPQHF.

The chain uses TRBV4-3 and TRBJ2-2; D not certain. Trimming stripped 5 bases from V and 0 bases from J, with 13 bases between. CDR1 is LGHNA and CDR2 is YSLEER in the germline V gene. The CDR3 totals 16 residues. The DNA of the CDR3 is TGCGCCAGCAGCGCCACGACCCGGGCGAACACCGGGGAGCTGTTTTTT. Amino acid sequence: CASSATTRANTGELFF.

By sample share, this clone is medium-sized. The chain links TRBV11-3 to TRBJ2-1; D might be TRBD1 (5 bases). Trimming took off 0 bases at V and 7 bases at J, with 10 bases between the two ends. CDR1 is SGHNT and CDR2 is YENEEA in the germline V gene. This CDR3 has 14 amino acids. The CDR3 protein is CASSLDPGMNEQFF. In DNA, the CDR3 is TGTGCCAGCAGCTTAGATCCAGGGATGAATGAGCAGTTCTTC.

This chain uses TRBV18 with TRBJ2-7; 9 nucleotides agree with TRBD1. V gave up 4 bases and J gave up 2 bases; unmatched junction bases: 6. The CDR3 totals 15 residues. Per germline, CDR1 KGHSH and CDR2 LQKENI. CDR3 in DNA: TGTGCCAGCTCACTATCGACAGGGGGAACCTACGAGCAGTACTTC. It is translated as CASSLSTGGTYEQYF. The variable domain in full, with the rest retrieved from reference TRBV18 and TRBJ2-7, is NAGVMQNPRHLVRRRGQEARLRCSPMKGHSHVYWYRQLPEEGLKFMVYLQKENIIDESGMPKERFSAEFPKEGPSILRIQQVVRGDSAAYFCASSLSTGGTYEQYFGPGTRLTVT.